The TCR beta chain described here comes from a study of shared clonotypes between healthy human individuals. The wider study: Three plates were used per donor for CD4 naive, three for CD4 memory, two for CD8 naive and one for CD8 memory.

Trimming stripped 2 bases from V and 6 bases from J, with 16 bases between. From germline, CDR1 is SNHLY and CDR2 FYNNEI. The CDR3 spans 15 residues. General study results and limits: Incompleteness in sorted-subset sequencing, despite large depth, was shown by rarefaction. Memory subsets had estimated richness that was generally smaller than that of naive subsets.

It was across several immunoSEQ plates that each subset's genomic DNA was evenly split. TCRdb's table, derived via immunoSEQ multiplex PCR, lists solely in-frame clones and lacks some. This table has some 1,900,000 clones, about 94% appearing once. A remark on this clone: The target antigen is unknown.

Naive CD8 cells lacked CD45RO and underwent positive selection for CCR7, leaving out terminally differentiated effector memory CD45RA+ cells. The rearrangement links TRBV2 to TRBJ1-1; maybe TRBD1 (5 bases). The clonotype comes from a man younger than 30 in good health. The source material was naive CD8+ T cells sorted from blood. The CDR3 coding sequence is TGTGCCAGCAGTGAACTCGCGGCAGGGACCCCTGAAGCTTTCTTT. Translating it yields CASSELAAGTPEAFF.